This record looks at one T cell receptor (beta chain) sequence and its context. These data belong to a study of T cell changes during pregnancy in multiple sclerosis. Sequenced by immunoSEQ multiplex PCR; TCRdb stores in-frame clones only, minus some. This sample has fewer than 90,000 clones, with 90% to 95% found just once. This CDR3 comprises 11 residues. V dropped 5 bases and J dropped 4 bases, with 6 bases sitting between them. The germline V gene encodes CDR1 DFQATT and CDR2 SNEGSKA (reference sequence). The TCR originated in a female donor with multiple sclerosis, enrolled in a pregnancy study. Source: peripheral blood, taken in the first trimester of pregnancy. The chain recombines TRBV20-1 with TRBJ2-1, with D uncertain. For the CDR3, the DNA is TGCAGTGCTGCCGGGTACAATGAGCAGTTCTTC. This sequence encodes CSAAGYNEQFF.